This T cell receptor (beta chain) was recovered during a study of blood T cell repertoires in COVID-19. Whole-study context: COVID-19 samples from acute and convalescent phases originated in the United States, Italy and Spain. From T cells, B-cell-depleted T cells, or PBMCs came the material, which was cDNA or gDNA.

Original data processing: How many nucleated cells were present was estimated from reference gene primer amplification. Measured with immunoSEQ multiplex PCR; TCRdb has only the in-frame clones, and not every one. The DNA gave D and trimming, while V, J and clone size come from that table. The sample has 85,000 to 130,000 clones, roughly 92% seen once; the top ten hold approximately 5.1%. Germline V gene lookup returns CDR1 MDHEN and CDR2 SYDVKM. V dropped 10 bases and J dropped 3; count of bases not matched to a gene: 7. The CDR3 contains 15 residues. This chain uses TRBV28 with TRBJ2-1; TRBD2 matches at 12 bases. Sequenced material: peripheral blood. This clonotype originated in a man between 65 and 85 years old with acute or convalescent COVID-19. The CDR3 here is CAIARLAGVYNEQFF. The CDR3 DNA reads as TGTGCCATCGCGAGACTAGCGGGAGTCTACAATGAGCAGTTCTTC.